These T cell receptor beta chains were read from a single sample in a study of regulatory T cells in long-lasting Graves disease. Via MiXCR, TCRdb re-called the multiplex PCR reads, giving one row per CDR3 protein. The table includes fewer than 350,000 distinct CDR3 sequences, 15% to 20% detected once. Here the sequenced sample was peripheral blood mononuclear cells (PBMCs), taken at new diagnosis, from a patient treated with antithyroid drugs. These receptors were collected from a female donor with Graves disease. The CDR3 runs from the conserved cysteine through the conserved F or W. A D gene is named only where the DNA matches it firmly. A row's size may be missing; if present it is once, few, many or a size class.

V gene,J gene,D gene,clone size,CDR3 DNA,CDR3 protein
TRBV6-5,TRBJ2-1,TRBD2,many,TGTGCCAGCAGTTACCGTCCCCTAGCGGGAGGGCCCAATGAGCAGTTCTTC,CASSYRPLAGGPNEQFF
TRBV5-1,TRBJ1-1,-,many,TGTGCCAGCAGCTTGTCTGGGGCTCAAACTGAAGCTTTCTTT,CASSLSGAQTEAFF
TRBV7-9,TRBJ1-2,TRBD1,few,TGTGCCAGCAGCCCCCCGACAGGGGGAGATGGCTACACCTTC,CASSPPTGGDGYTF
TRBV7-8,TRBJ2-7,TRBD2,few,TGTGCCAGCAGCAGGCGACTAGCGCTATCCTACGAGCAGTACTTC,CASSRRLALSYEQYF
TRBV20-1,TRBJ1-1,-,-,TGCAGTGCTGACATGAACACTGAAGCTTTCTTT,CSADMNTEAFF
TRBV19,TRBJ2-1,-,many,TGTGCCAGTAGAGTAGGTGGGGACTCCTGGGGTGAGCAGTTCTTC,CASRVGGDSWGEQFF
TRBV12-3/TRBV12-4,TRBJ1-2,-,-,TGTGCCAGCAGTCCCCTCGGCCGGCAGATATATGGCTACACCTTC,CASSPLGRQIYGYTF
TRBV5-1,TRBJ2-7,-,many,TGCGCCAGCAGCTTGGACAGGGAGGTCTACGAGCAGTACTTC,CASSLDREVYEQYF
TRBV28,TRBJ1-1,-,few,TGTGCCAGCAGTTTATCCCGGGGCCATATGAACACTGAAGCTTTCTTT,CASSLSRGHMNTEAFF
TRBV7-3,TRBJ2-3,-,many,TGTGCCAGCAGCTTAAATGGTCAGGGAAGGAATACGCAGTATTTT,CASSLNGQGRNTQYF
TRBV19,TRBJ2-7,-,-,TGTGCCAGTAGTATGCTAGCGCGCAACCCTAACTACGAGCAGTACTTC,CASSMLARNPNYEQYF
TRBV20-1,TRBJ2-7,TRBD2,-,TGCAGTGCTAACGCCGGGACTAGAATAGGATACGAGCAGTACTTC,CSANAGTRIGYEQYF
TRBV6-5,TRBJ1-1,-,many,TGTGCCAGCAGTTACTCCTCACAGATGAACACTGAAGCTTTCTTT,CASSYSSQMNTEAFF
TRBV7-2,TRBJ2-1,TRBD1,-,TGTGCCAGCAGCGGGACAGTGAGCTCCTACAATGAGCAGTTCTTC,CASSGTVSSYNEQFF
TRBV28,TRBJ2-3,-,few,TGTGCCAGCACCACCCGCACCTCAAAGTCAGATACGCAGTATTTT,CASTTRTSKSDTQYF
TRBV14,TRBJ2-1,TRBD2,-,TGTGCCAGCAGCCAACTTAGCGGGAGAAACTACAATGAGCAGTTCTTC,CASSQLSGRNYNEQFF
TRBV2,TRBJ2-7,TRBD1,many,TGTGCCAGCACCCTCGAGGGACAGGGCGACGAGCAGTACTTC,CASTLEGQGDEQYF
TRBV12-3/TRBV12-4,TRBJ2-2,TRBD2,-,TGTGCCAGCAGTGGGGTAGCGGGAATTACCGGGGAGCTGTTTTTT,CASSGVAGITGELFF
TRBV13,TRBJ2-7,TRBD2,many,TGTGCCAGCAGCCCAGGGACTAGCGGGAGGATGTACGAGCAGTACTTC,CASSPGTSGRMYEQYF
TRBV13,TRBJ1-1,-,-,TGTGCCAGCGCCTCTCTGGGGACTAGTACCGGAACAGCTTTCTTT,CASASLGTSTGTAFF
TRBV29-1,TRBJ2-1,-,-,TGCAGCGTTGTTTGGCAGGGGAGGGTCAATGAGCAGTTCTTC,CSVVWQGRVNEQFF
TRBV5-1,TRBJ2-5,-,-,TGCGCCAGCAGCTTATCCACAGGGTCCTCGGAGACCCAGTACTTC,CASSLSTGSSETQYF
TRBV6-9,TRBJ1-1,-,-,TGTGCCAGCAGTTGGTACAGCACCCCCCGGGGCACTGAAGCTTTCTTT,CASSWYSTPRGTEAFF
TRBV19,TRBJ2-5,-,many,TGTGCCAGTAGTCCGTACCTATTTACGGAGGAGACCCAGTACTTC,CASSPYLFTEETQYF
TRBV10-3,TRBJ2-5,-,many,TGTGCCATAGCCGTGAGCGGGTCCCAAGAGACCCAGTACTTC,CAIAVSGSQETQYF
TRBV20-1,TRBJ2-1,-,many,TGCAGTGCTAGAGATGGCGGACCGAGGGTAGATGAGCAGTTCTTC,CSARDGGPRVDEQFF
TRBV5-6,TRBJ1-4,-,many,TGTGCCAGCAGCTTGGGTGGGAATGAAAAACTGTTTTTT,CASSLGGNEKLFF
TRBV6-1,TRBJ2-7,-,few,TGTGCCAGCAGTGAAGTGGGATTCTACGAGCAGTACTTC,CASSEVGFYEQYF
TRBV27,TRBJ2-7,-,-,TGTGCCAGCAGCGACCCCTCAGGGAGGCAGCAGTACTTC,CASSDPSGRQQYF
TRBV19,TRBJ2-6,-,many,TGTGCCAGTAGTACCCTTCTTGGGGCCAACGTCCTGACTTTC,CASSTLLGANVLTF
TRBV12-3/TRBV12-4,TRBJ1-4,-,many,TGTGCCAGCAGCCGTGTGAGTGAAAAACTGTTTTTT,CASSRVSEKLFF
TRBV12-3/TRBV12-4,TRBJ2-3,TRBD1,many,TGTGCCAGCAGTCCCGGGACAGGGGAAATAGATACGCAGTATTTT,CASSPGTGEIDTQYF
TRBV25-1,TRBJ2-7,-,many,TGTGCCAGCAGTGGAGAGGACGGACAGACCCTCTACGAGCAGTACTTC,CASSGEDGQTLYEQYF